A selection of T cell receptor beta chains follows, all from one sample in a study of cytomegalovirus exposure and HLA in healthy donors. TCRdb's table, derived via immunoSEQ multiplex PCR, lists solely in-frame clones and lacks some. The repertoire has tens of thousands of clones, nearly 80% of them found once; the top ten carry 4.6%. Sample: PBMCs. These receptors came from a woman in her thirties or forties in good health and CMV-seropositive. CDR3s include the opening cysteine and the closing phenylalanine or tryptophan. The D gene is left open where the match is weak. Part of the rows lack a size; the others show once, few, many or a class for expanded clones.

NA	TRBD1	TRBV28	TRBJ2-7	CASTGTDLYEQYF	TGTGCCAGCACCGGGACAGACCTCTACGAGCAGTACTTC
many	NA	TRBV4-3	TRBJ2-6	CASSRSGPGANVLTF	TGCGCCAGCAGCCGCAGCGGTCCTGGGGCCAACGTCCTGACTTTC
NA	NA	TRBV7-6	TRBJ2-2	CASTWFQQAETTGELFF	TGTGCCAGCACATGGTTTCAGCAAGCGGAAACCACCGGGGAGCTGTTTTTT
once	TRBD1	TRBV4-2	TRBJ2-7	CASSQDPGQGSYEQYF	TGTGCCAGCAGCCAAGATCCGGGACAGGGCTCCTACGAGCAGTACTTC
NA	NA	TRBV5-8	TRBJ2-1	CASSLTHNNEQFF	TGTGCCAGCAGCTTGACACACAACAATGAGCAGTTCTTC
once	TRBD1	TRBV11-3	TRBJ1-1	CASSLLQGARTEAFF	TGTGCCAGCAGCCTACTACAGGGGGCGCGCACTGAAGCTTTCTTT
NA	TRBD1	TRBV6-4	TRBJ2-6	CASSSGTGGGGANVLTF	TGTGCCAGCAGTTCCGGGACAGGGGGCGGTGGGGCCAACGTCCTGACCTTC
NA	TRBD1	TRBV7-9	TRBJ1-1	CASSSPGDRVFDTEAFF	TGTGCCAGCAGCTCACCCGGGGACAGGGTATTTGACACTGAAGCTTTCTTT
NA	NA	TRBV5-1	TRBJ2-3	CASSLGGEGTDTQYF	TGCGCCAGCAGCTTGGGGGGAGAGGGCACAGATACGCAGTATTTT
NA	TRBD1	TRBV29-1	TRBJ2-1	CSVEGGQSYNEQFF	TGCAGCGTTGAAGGGGGACAGAGCTACAATGAGCAGTTCTTC
NA	TRBD2	TRBV28	TRBJ2-1	CASSTQGLAGGPYNEQFF	TGTGCCAGCAGTACCCAGGGACTAGCGGGAGGGCCCTACAATGAGCAGTTCTTC
NA	NA	TRBV19	TRBJ1-5	CATRWGVRSNQPQHF	TGTGCCACCCGGTGGGGGGTCCGCAGCAATCAGCCCCAGCATTTT
NA	NA	TRBV7-9	TRBJ1-2	CASSSLSGGSGYTF	TGTGCCAGCAGCTCCCTCTCGGGGGGAAGTGGCTACACCTTC
few	TRBD1	TRBV7-8	TRBJ1-1	CASSGPRQGSTEAFF	TGTGCCAGCAGCGGCCCCCGACAGGGTAGCACTGAAGCTTTCTTT
NA	NA	TRBV6-1	TRBJ1-2	CASSATVRYGYTF	TGTGCCAGCAGTGCGACGGTGCGGTATGGCTACACCTTC
NA	TRBD2	TRBV30	TRBJ2-1	CAGTLPGRAFGEQFF	TGTGCCGGGACCCTTCCCGGGAGGGCCTTTGGTGAGCAGTTCTTC
NA	TRBD1	TRBV4-1	TRBJ1-5	CASSQEDRGHVRHF	TGCGCCAGCAGCCAAGAGGACAGGGGCCACGTCAGGCATTTT
NA	TRBD1	TRBV13	TRBJ1-2	CASSLDRGRLNGYTF	TGTGCCAGCAGCTTAGACAGGGGGCGCCTCAATGGCTACACCTTC
NA	NA	TRBV15	TRBJ1-5	CATSRDREINQPQHF	TGTGCCACCAGCAGAGATAGGGAGATCAATCAGCCCCAGCATTTT
NA	NA	TRBV7-2	TRBJ2-7	CASSLRGGVSYEQYF	TGTGCCAGCTCTCTTAGGGGGGGAGTCTCCTACGAGCAGTACTTC
NA	NA	TRBV29-1	TRBJ1-1	CSTHKGGLGTEAFF	TGCAGCACCCACAAGGGAGGCCTGGGTACTGAAGCTTTCTTT
few	TRBD2	TRBV5-1	TRBJ2-5	CASSLDSGRGGETQYF	TGCGCCAGCAGCTTGGATAGCGGGAGAGGGGGAGAGACCCAGTACTTC
NA	TRBD2	TRBV6-1	TRBJ2-1	CASSVRLAGGANSYNEQFF	TGTGCCAGCAGTGTGCGGCTAGCGGGAGGCGCCAACTCCTACAATGAGCAGTTCTTC
NA	NA	TRBV2	TRBJ1-1	CASSESGGGMNTEAFF	TGTGCCAGCAGTGAATCGGGGGGAGGCATGAACACTGAAGCTTTCTTT
NA	TRBD2	TRBV7-3	TRBJ2-1	CASSLGLAVDNEQFF	TGTGCCAGCAGCTTGGGACTAGCGGTAGACAATGAGCAGTTCTTC
NA	NA	TRBV7-7	TRBJ2-7	CASSPRSCWHSPYEQYF	TGTGCTAGCAGCCCTAGGTCTTGTTGGCATTCGCCTTACGAGCAGTACTTC
NA	TRBD2	TRBV12-5	TRBJ2-3	CASGSGLGTDTQYF	TGTGCTAGTGGTTCGGGACTAGGCACAGATACGCAGTATTTT
few	NA	TRBV7-9	TRBJ1-3	CASSFPPGAGLNTIYF	TGTGCCAGCAGCTTCCCCCCAGGGGCAGGGTTGAACACCATATATTTT
NA	NA	TRBV18	TRBJ1-4	CATKQGRDEKLFF	TGTGCCACCAAACAGGGCAGGGATGAAAAACTGTTTTTT
once	TRBD1	TRBV2	TRBJ1-2	CASSGGQASNYGYTF	TGTGCCAGCAGTGGGGGACAGGCCTCTAACTATGGCTACACCTTC
NA	NA	TRBV7-2	TRBJ1-2	CASSLSGPVDF	TGTGCCAGCAGTCTTTCTGGGCCGGTGGACTTC
NA	NA	TRBV30	TRBJ2-2	CAWSVQATGELFF	TGTGCCTGGAGTGTACAAGCGACCGGGGAGCTGTTTTTT
NA	NA	TRBV7-2	TRBJ2-1	CASSLGFSQLNEQFF	TGTGCCAGCAGCTTAGGCTTTAGCCAGCTCAATGAGCAGTTCTTC
once	NA	TRBV7-9	TRBJ1-1	CASSLNQNTEAFF	TGTGCCAGCAGCTTAAATCAGAACACTGAAGCTTTCTTT
NA	NA	TRBV7-9	TRBJ2-7	CASSYGSYEQYF	TGTGCCAGCAGCTACGGCTCCTACGAGCAGTACTTC